This record covers a single T cell receptor beta chain. Its antigen remains unidentified. This PCR relied on a set of 60 Vbeta primers and 13 Jbeta primers. Sequencing used immunoSEQ multiplex PCR; TCRdb keeps in-frame clones, though not all of them. Of some 84,000 clones in the sample, approximately 78% are singletons; the top ten hold 2% to 3%. These data come from a study of cytomegalovirus exposure and HLA in healthy donors. Whole-study results and caveats: Several of the most significant clusters were apparently associated with common viral pathogens in a later analysis.

Germline lookup yields CDR1 LGHNA and CDR2 YNFKEQ. CDR3 length: 19 amino acids. J lost 0 bases, V lost 7 bases, and 13 bases had no gene match. This chain connects TRBV4-2 to TRBJ1-5; 12 nucleotides align to TRBD1. This receptor was identified in a male donor in good health and CMV-seropositive. Source material: PBMCs. Written as DNA, the CDR3 is TGTGCCAGCATCCGAGATCGGGACAGGGGGCTGAATAGCAATCAGCCCCAGCATTTT. Translated: CASIRDRDRGLNSNQPQHF.